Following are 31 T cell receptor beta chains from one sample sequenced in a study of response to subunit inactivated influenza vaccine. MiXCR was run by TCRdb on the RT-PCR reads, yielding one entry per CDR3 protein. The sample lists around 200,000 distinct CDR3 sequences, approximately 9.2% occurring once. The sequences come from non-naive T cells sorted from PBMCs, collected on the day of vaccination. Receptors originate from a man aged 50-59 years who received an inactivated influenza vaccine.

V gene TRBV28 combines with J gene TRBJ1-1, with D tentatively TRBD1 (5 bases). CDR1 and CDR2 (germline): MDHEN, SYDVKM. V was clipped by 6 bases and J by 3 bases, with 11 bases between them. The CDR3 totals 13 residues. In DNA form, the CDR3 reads TGTGCCAGCAGGGAATCAGGGTACACTGAAGCTTTCTTT. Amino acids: CASRESGYTEAFF.

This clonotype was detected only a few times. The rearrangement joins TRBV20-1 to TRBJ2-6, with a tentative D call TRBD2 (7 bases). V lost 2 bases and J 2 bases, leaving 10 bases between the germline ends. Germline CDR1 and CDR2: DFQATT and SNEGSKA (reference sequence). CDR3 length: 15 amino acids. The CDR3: CSARSGTTGANVLTF. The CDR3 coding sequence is TGCAGTGCTAGAAGCGGGACAACTGGGGCCAACGTCCTGACTTTC.

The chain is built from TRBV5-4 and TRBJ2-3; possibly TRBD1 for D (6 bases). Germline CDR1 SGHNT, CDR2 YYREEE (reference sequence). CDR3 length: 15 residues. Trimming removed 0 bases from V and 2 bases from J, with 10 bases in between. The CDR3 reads CASSLEGTPTDTQYF. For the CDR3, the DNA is TGTGCCAGCAGCTTGGAGGGGACACCCACAGATACGCAGTATTTT.

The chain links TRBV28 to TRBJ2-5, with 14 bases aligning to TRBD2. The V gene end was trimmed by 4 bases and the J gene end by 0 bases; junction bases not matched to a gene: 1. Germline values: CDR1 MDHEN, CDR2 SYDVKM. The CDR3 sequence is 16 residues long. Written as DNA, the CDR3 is TGTGCCAGCAGTTGGACTAGCGGGGGGTACCAAGAGACCCAGTACTTC. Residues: CASSWTSGGYQETQYF. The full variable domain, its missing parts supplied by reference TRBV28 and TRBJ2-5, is DVKVTQSSRYLVKRTGEKVFLECVQDMDHENMFWYRQDPGLGLRLIYFSYDVKMKEKGDIPEGYSVSREKKERFSLILESASTNQTSMYLCASSWTSGGYQETQYFGPGTRLLVL.

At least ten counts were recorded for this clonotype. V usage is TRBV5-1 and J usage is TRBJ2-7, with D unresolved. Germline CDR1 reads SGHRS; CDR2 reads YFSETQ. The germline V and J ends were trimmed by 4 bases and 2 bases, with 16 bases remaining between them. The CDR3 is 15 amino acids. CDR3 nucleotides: TGCGCCAGCAGCCGTATTTTGGACGGAACCTACGAGCAGTACTTC. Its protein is CASSRILDGTYEQYF.

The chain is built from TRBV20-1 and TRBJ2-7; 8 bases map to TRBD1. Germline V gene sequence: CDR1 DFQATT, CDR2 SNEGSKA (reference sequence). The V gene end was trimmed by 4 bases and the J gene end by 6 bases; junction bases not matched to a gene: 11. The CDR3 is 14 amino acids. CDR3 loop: CSANPGQGSGEQYF. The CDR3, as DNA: TGCAGTGCTAACCCCGGACAGGGATCGGGCGAGCAGTACTTC.

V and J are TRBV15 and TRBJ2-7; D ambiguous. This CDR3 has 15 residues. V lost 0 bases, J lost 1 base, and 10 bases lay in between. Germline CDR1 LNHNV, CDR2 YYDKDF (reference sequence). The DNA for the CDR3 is TGTGCCACCAGCAGAGATCCAACACCATCCTACGAGCAGTACTTC. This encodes CATSRDPTPSYEQYF.

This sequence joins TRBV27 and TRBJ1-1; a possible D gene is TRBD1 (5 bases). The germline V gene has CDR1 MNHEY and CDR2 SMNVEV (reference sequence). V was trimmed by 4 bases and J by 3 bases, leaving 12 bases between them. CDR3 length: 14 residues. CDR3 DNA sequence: TGTGCCAGCAGTTCCCAAGGGGACCACACTGAAGCTTTCTTT. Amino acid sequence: CASSSQGDHTEAFF.

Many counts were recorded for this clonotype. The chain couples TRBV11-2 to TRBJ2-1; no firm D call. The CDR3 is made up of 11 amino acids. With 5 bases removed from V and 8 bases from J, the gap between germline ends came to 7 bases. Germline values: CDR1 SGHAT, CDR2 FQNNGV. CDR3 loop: CASSKVHEQFF. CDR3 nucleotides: TGTGCCAGCAGCAAAGTACATGAGCAGTTCTTC.

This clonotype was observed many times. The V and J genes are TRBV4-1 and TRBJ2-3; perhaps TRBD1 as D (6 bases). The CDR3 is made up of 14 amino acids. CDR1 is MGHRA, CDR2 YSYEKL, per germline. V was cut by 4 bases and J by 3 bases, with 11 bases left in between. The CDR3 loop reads CASSRVRGTDTQYF. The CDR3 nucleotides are TGCGCCAGCAGCCGCGTCAGGGGAACAGATACGCAGTATTTT.

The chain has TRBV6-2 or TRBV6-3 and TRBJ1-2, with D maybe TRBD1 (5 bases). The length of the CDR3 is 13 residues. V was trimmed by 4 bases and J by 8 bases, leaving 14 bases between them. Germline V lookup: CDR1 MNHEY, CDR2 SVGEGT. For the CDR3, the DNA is TGTGCCAGCAGTTTCCAGGGAAATCTCGGCTACACCTTC. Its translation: CASSFQGNLGYTF.

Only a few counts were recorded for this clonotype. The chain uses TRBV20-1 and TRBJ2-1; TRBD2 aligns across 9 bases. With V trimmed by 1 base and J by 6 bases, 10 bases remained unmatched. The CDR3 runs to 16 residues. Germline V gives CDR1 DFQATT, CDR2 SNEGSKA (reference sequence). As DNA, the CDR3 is TGCAGTGCTAGAGGGGGCGGGAGGGCCTTCCGCAATGAGCAGTTCTTC. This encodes CSARGGGRAFRNEQFF.

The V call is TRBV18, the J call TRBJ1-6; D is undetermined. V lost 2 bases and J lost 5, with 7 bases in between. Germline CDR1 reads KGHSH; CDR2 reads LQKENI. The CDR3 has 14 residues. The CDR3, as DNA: TGTGCCAGCTCACCAAAGGAAAATAATTCACCCCTCCACTTT. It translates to CASSPKENNSPLHF.

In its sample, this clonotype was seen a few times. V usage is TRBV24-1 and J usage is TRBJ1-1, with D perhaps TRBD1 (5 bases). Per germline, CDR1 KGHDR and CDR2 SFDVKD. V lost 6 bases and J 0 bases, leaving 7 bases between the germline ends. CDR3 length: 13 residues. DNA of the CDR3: TGTGCCACCAGTACGGGGGTGAACACTGAAGCTTTCTTT. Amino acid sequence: CATSTGVNTEAFF.

The CDR3 DNA is TGCAGTGCGCCTCAGGGAGGCTATGGCTACACCTTC. This sequence encodes CSAPQGGYGYTF. This chain uses TRBV20-1 with TRBJ1-2, with a possible D match to TRBD1 (5 bases). V shed 6 bases and J shed 4 bases, with 12 bases lying between them. The CDR3 runs 12 residues. In germline, CDR1 is DFQATT, CDR2 SNEGSKA (reference sequence).

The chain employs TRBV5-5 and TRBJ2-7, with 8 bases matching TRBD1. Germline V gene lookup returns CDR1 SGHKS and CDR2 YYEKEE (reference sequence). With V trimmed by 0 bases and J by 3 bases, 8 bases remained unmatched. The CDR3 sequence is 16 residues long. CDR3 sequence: CASSLGTQGASYEQYF. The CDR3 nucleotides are TGTGCCAGCAGCTTGGGGACCCAGGGGGCGAGCTACGAGCAGTACTTC. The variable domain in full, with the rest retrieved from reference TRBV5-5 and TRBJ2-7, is DAGVTQSPTHLIKTRGQQVTLRCSPISGHKSVSWYQQVLGQGPQFIFQYYEKEERGRGNFPDRFSARQFPNYSSELNVNALLLGDSALYLCASSLGTQGASYEQYFGPGTRLTVT.

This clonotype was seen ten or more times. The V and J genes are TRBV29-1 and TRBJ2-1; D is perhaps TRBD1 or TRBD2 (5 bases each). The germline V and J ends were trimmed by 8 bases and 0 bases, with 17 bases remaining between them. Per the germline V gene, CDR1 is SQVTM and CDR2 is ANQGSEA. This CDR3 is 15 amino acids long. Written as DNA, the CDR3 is TGCAGCATAACCGGGACCGAGAGCTCCTACAATGAGCAGTTCTTC. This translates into CSITGTESSYNEQFF.

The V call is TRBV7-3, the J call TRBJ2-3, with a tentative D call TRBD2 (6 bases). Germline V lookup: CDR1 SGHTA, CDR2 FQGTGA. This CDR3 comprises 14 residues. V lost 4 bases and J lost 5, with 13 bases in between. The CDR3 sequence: CASSSGGVKDTQYF. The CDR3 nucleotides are TGTGCCAGCAGCTCCGGGGGAGTGAAAGATACGCAGTATTTT.

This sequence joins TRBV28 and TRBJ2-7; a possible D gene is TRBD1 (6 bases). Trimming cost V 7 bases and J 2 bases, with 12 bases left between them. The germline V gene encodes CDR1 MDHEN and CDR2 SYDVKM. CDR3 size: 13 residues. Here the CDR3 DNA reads TGTGCCAGCACCAGGGGTGGGGCCTACGAGCAGTACTTC. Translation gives CASTRGGAYEQYF.

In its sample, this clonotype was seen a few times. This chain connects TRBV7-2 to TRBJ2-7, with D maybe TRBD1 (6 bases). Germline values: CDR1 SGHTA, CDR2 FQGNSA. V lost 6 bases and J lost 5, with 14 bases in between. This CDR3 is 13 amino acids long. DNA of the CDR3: TGTGCCAGCAGTAGAAAGACAGGTGACGAGCAGTACTTC. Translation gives CASSRKTGDEQYF.

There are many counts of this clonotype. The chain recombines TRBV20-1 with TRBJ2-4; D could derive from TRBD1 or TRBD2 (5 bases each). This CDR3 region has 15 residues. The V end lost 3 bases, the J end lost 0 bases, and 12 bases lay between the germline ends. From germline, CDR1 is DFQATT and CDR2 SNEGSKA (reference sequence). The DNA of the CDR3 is TGCAGTGCTAGTGACGGGGCTCTAGCCAAAAACATTCAGTACTTC. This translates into CSASDGALAKNIQYF.

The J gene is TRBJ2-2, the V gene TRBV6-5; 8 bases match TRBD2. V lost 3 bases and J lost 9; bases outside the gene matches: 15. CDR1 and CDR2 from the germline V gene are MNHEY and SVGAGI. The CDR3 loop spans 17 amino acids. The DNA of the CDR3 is TGTGCCAGCAGTTATCGGTCGGGGGGGCTCGATGGCAGGGAGCTGTTTTTT. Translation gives CASSYRSGGLDGRELFF.

CDR3 sequence: CASTLGAGTYNEQFF. The CDR3 DNA follows: TGTGCCAGCACCCTCGGGGCAGGGACTTACAATGAGCAGTTCTTC. The genes are TRBV9 and TRBJ2-1; D may be TRBD2 (6 bases). There are 15 residues in the CDR3. CDR1 is SGDLS and CDR2 is YYNGEE in the germline V gene. V was clipped by 6 bases and J by 4 bases, with 17 bases between them.

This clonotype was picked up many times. In DNA form, the CDR3 reads TGTGCCAGCAGCTGGGACGCCGGGACAGGCGATAGAAACACCGGGGAGCTGTTTTTT. It is translated as CASSWDAGTGDRNTGELFF. The chain employs TRBV7-6 and TRBJ2-2; 8 positions agree with TRBD1. V was pared by 4 bases and J by 2 bases, with 15 bases of the junction left unmatched. Germline values: CDR1 SGHVS, CDR2 FNYEAQ. The CDR3 has 19 amino acids.

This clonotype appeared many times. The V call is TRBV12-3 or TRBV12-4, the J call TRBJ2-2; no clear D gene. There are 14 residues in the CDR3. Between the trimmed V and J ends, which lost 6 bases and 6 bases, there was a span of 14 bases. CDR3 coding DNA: TGTGCCAGCAGCCCCGATGTGGCGGCCGGGGAGCTGTTTTTT. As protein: CASSPDVAAGELFF.

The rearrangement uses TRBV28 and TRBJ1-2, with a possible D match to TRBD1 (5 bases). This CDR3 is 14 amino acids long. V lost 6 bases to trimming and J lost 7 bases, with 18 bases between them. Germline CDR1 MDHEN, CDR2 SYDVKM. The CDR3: CASSRAGGAFGYTF. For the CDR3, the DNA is TGTGCCAGCAGCCGAGCCGGCGGGGCCTTTGGCTACACCTTC.

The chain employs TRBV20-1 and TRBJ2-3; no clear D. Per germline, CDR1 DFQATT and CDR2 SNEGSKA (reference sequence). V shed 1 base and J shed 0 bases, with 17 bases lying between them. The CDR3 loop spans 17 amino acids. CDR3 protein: CSARALARALSTDTQYF. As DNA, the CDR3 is TGCAGTGCTAGAGCTTTGGCGCGAGCGTTGAGCACAGATACGCAGTATTTT.

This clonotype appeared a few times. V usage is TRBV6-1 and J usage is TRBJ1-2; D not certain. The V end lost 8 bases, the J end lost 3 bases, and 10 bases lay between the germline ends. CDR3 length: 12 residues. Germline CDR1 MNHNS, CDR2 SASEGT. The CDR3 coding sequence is TGTGCCAGCGCCGAGAACGACTATGGCTACACCTTC. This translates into CASAENDYGYTF.

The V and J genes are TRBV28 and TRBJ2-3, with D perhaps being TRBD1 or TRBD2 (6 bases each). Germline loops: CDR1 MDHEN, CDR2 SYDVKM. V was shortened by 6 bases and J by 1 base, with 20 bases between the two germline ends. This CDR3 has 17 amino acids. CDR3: CASSLPNGGPGTDTQYF. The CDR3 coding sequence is TGTGCCAGCAGCCTCCCGAACGGGGGCCCTGGCACAGATACGCAGTATTTT.

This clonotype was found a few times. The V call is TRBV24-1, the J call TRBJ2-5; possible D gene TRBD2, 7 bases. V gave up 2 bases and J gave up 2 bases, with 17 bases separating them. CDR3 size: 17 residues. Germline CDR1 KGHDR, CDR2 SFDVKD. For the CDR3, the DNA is TGTGCCACCAGTGATTCCCAAGGCGGGGGCCATCAAGAGACCCAGTACTTC. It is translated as CATSDSQGGGHQETQYF.

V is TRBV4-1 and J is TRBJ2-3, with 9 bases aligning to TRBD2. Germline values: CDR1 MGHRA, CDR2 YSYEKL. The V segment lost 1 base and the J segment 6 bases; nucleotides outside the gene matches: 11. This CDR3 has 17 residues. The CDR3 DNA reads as TGCGCCAGCAGCCAAGGCGACGGCGGGGGGGCCAGGGATACGCAGTATTTT. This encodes CASSQGDGGGARDTQYF.